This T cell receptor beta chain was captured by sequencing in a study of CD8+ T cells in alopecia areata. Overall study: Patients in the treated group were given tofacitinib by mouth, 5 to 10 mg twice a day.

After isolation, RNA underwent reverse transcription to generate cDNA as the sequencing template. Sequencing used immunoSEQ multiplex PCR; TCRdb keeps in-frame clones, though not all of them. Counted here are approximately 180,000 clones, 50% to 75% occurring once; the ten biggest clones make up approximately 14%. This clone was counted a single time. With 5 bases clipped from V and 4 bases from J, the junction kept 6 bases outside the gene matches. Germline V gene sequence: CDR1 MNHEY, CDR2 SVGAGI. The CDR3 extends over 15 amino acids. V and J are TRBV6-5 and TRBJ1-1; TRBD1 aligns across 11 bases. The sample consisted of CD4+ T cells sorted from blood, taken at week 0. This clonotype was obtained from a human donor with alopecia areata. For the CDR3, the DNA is TGTGCCAGCAGTAAGGACAGGGGGCTGGCCACTGAAGCTTTCTTT. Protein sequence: CASSKDRGLATEAFF.